A single sample is the source of the 3 T cell receptor beta chains below, sequenced in a study of blood T cell repertoires in COVID-19. The data were produced by immunoSEQ multiplex PCR, yet TCRdb's version contains in-frame clones alone and is incomplete. In the table there are about 190,000 clones, about four fifths of which are singletons. The sample taken for sequencing was PBMCs or T cells enriched from blood (not recorded which). These receptors all stem from a woman under 40 who had recovered from COVID-19.

The chain links TRBV19 to TRBJ2-3; the match to TRBD1 covers 7 bases. Germline values: CDR1 LNHDA, CDR2 SQIVND (reference sequence). The CDR3 runs 12 residues. V lost 11 bases, J lost 3 bases, and 5 bases stayed unmatched. The CDR3 reads CAGLQGTDTQYF. In nucleotides, the CDR3 is TGTGCCGGATTACAGGGGACAGATACGCAGTATTTT.

The chain couples TRBV19 to TRBJ2-7; 8 bases align to TRBD2. V was clipped by 6 bases and J by 9 bases; unmatched bases: 10. There are 13 residues in the CDR3. Germline-derived CDR1 and CDR2 are LNHDA and SQIVND (reference sequence). The CDR3 sequence is CASSISGGGRQYV. The CDR3 DNA reads as TGTGCCAGTAGCATCTCGGGAGGGGGAAGGCAGTACGTC.

The count of this clone is one. This chain uses TRBV2 with TRBJ2-7; 9 bases align to TRBD2. CDR3 size: 13 residues. Trimming removed 10 bases from V and 4 bases from J; junction bases left unmatched: 8. Germline V gives CDR1 SNHLY, CDR2 FYNNEI. CDR3 in amino acids: CATLAGDRYEQYV. Here the CDR3 DNA reads TGTGCCACCTTAGCGGGGGACCGATACGAGCAGTACGTC.